The clone carrying this TCR beta chain occurred once. Recovery meant two consecutive negative NP/OP PCR tests, professional clearance, or resolved symptoms. TCRdb keeps only in-frame clones here, not all; method: immunoSEQ multiplex PCR. The table shows about 290,000 clones, with around nine tenths occurring only once. Germline CDR1 is LGHDT and CDR2 is YNNKEL (reference sequence). The CDR3 spans 16 residues. The V and J ends lost 4 bases and 0 bases, in that order; junction bases with no gene match: 8. The sample belongs to a study of blood T cell repertoires in COVID-19. Study-level information: T cells, B-cell-depleted T cells, or PBMCs provided the cDNA or gDNA that served as material.

The chain links TRBV3-1 (or the pseudogene TRBV3-2) to TRBJ1-1, with 7 bases lining up with TRBD1. The TCR sequence derives from a woman in her thirties or forties who had recovered from COVID-19. The specimen was PBMCs or T cells enriched from blood (not recorded which). In nucleotides, the CDR3 is TGTGCCAGCAGCCGAAGCGAGGGGGCCCTGAACACTGAAGCTTTCTTT. Its protein is CASSRSEGALNTEAFF.